The T cell receptor (beta chain) described here comes from a study of T-cell reconstitution after alpha-beta-depleted transplantation in children. Unique molecular identifiers were incorporated when the TCRbeta library was constructed. MiXCR was run by TCRdb on the PCR reads, yielding one entry per CDR3 protein. The data contain 700,000 to 850,000 distinct CDR3 sequences, roughly 15% of them singletons. Trimming cost V 9 bases and J 6 bases; bases outside gene matches: 10. This CDR3 has 15 amino acids. The source material was PBMCs, mostly from graft donor cells, sampled 360 days after TCRalphabeta/CD19-depleted stem cell transplant. The genes are TRBV12-3 or TRBV12-4 and TRBJ2-2, with TRBD1 identical over 10 bases. The source of this sequence is a male patient younger than 18 who had a stem cell transplant for acute lymphoblastic leukemia, so the T cells may come from the graft donor. CDR3 in DNA: TGTGCCAGTGGGGGGGACAGGGGCAATCCCGGGGAGCTGTTTTTT. This gives the protein CASGGDRGNPGELFF.